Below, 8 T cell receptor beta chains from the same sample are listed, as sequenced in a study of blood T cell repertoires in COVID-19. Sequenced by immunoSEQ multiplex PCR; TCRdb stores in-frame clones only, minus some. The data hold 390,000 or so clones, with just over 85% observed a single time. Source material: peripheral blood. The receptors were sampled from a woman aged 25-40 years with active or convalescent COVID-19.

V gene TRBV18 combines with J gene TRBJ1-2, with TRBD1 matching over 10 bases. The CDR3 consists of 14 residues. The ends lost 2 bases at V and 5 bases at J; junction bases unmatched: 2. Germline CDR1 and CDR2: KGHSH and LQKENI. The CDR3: CASSPSDRGYGYTF. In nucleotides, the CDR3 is TGTGCCAGCTCACCATCGGACAGGGGGTATGGCTACACCTTC.

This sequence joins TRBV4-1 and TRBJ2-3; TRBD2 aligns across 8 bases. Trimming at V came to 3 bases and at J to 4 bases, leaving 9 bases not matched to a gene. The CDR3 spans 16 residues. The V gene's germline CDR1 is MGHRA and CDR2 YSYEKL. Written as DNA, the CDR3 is TGCGCCAGCAGCCAGGAAGCGGGAGTTCCGGCAGATACGCAGTATTTT. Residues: CASSQEAGVPADTQYF.

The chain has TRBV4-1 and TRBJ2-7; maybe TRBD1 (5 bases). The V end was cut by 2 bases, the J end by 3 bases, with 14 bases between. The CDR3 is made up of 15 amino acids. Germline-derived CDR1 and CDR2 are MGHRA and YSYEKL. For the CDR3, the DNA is TGCGCCAGCAGCCAATTTGCCCAACAGGACTACGAGCAGTACTTC. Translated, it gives CASSQFAQQDYEQYF.

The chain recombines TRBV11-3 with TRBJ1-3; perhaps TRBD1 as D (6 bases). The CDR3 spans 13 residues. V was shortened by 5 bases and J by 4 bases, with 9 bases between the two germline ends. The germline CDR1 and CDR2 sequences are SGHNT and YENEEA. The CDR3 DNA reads TGTGCCAGCAGCAGGGGGTTCGGAAACACCATATATTTT. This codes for CASSRGFGNTIYF.

CDR3 region: CASSGEGQPQHF. The CDR3, as DNA: TGTGCCAGCAGCGGGGAAGGACAGCCCCAGCATTTT. The V gene is TRBV28, the J gene TRBJ1-5; D not resolved. Germline loops: CDR1 MDHEN, CDR2 SYDVKM. The CDR3 spans 12 residues. V was shortened by 6 bases and J by 7 bases, with 10 bases between the two germline ends.

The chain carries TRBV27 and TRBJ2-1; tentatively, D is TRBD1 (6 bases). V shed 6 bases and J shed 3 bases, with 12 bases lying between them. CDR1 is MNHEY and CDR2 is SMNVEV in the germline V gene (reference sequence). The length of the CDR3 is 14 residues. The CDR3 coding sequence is TGTGCCAGCAGCTCCGGACAGATCTACAATGAGCAGTTCTTC. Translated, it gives CASSSGQIYNEQFF.

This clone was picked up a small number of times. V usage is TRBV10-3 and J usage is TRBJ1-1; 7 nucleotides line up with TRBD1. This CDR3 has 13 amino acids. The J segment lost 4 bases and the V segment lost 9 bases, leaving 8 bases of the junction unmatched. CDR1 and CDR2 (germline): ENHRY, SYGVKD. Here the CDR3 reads CAITTGMGTEAFF. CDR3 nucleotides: TGTGCCATTACGACAGGGATGGGCACTGAAGCTTTCTTT.

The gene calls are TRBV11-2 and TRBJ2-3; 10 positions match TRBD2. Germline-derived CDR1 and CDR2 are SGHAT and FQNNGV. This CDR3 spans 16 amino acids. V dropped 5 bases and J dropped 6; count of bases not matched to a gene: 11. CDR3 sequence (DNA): TGTGCCAGCAGCCTAATTGTCAGCGGGGGGGCCGATACGCAGTATTTT. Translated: CASSLIVSGGADTQYF.